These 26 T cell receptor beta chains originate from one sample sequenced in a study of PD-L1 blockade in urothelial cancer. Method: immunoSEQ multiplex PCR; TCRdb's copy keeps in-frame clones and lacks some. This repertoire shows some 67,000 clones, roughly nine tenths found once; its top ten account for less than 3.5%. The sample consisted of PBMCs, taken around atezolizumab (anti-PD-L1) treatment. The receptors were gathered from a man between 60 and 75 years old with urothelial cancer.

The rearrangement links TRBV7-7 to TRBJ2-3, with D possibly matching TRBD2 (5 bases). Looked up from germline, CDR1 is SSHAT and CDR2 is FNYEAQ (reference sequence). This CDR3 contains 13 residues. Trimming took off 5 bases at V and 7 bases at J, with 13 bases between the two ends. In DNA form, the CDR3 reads TGTGCCAGCAGCGCTACGAGGGCCAATACGCAGTATTTT. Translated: CASSATRANTQYF.

The CDR3 bases are TGTGCCAGCAGTGTGACAGAGAACACTGAAGCTTTCTTT. This sequence encodes CASSVTENTEAFF. The chain carries TRBV2 and TRBJ1-1, with D perhaps TRBD1 (5 bases). Germline CDR1 is SNHLY and CDR2 is FYNNEI. This CDR3 region has 13 residues. V lost 4 bases and J 1 base, leaving 7 bases between the germline ends.

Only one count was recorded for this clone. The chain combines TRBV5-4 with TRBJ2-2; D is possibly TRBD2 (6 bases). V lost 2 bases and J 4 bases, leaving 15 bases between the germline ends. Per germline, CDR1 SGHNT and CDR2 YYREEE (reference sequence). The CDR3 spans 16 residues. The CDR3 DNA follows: TGTGCCAGCAGCTTAAGTAGCGGTCTAGGCACCGGGGAGCTGTTTTTT. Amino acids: CASSLSSGLGTGELFF.

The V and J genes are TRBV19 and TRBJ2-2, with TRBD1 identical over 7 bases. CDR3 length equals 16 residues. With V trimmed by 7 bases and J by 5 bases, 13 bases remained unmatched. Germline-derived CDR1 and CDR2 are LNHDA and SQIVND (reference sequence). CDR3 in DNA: TGTGCCAGTACCTACCCTCGACAGGGTCGGACCGGGGAGCTGTTTTTT. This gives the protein CASTYPRQGRTGELFF.

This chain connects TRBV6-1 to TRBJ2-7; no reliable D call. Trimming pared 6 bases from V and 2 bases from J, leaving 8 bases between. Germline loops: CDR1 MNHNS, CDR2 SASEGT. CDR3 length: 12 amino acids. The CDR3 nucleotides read TGTGCCAGCAGCATCGACACCTACGAGCAGTACTTC. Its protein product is CASSIDTYEQYF.

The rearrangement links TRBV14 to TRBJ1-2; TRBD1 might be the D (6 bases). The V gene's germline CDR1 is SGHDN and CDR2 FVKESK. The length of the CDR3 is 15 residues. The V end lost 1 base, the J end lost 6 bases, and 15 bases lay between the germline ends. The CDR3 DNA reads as TGTGCCAGCAGCCAAGGTACAGGGTTCGCTGATGGCTACACCTTC. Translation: CASSQGTGFADGYTF. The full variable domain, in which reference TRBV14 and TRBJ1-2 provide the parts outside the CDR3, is EAGVTQFPSHSVIEKGQTVTLRCDPISGHDNLYWYRRVMGKEIKFLLHFVKESKQDESGMPNNRFLAERTGGTYSTLKVQPAELEDSGVYFCASSQGTGFADGYTFGSGTRLTVV.

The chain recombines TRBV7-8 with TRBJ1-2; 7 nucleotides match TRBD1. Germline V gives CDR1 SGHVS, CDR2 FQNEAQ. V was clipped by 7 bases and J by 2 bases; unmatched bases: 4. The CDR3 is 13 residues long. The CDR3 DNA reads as TGTGCCAGCATAGGACAGGCGAACTATGGCTACACCTTC. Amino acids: CASIGQANYGYTF. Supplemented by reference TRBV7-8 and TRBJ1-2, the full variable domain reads GAGVSQSPRYKVAKRGQDVALRCDPISGHVSLFWYQQALGQGPEFLTYFQNEAQLDKSGLPSDRFFAERPEGSVSTLKIQRTQQEDSAVYLCASIGQANYGYTFGSGTRLTVV.

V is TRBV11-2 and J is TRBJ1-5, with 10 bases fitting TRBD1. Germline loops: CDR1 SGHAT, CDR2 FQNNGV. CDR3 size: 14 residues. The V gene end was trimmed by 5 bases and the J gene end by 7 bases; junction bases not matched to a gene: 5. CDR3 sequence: CASSPDRGLQPQHF. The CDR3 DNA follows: TGTGCCAGCAGCCCGGACAGGGGGTTGCAGCCCCAGCATTTT.

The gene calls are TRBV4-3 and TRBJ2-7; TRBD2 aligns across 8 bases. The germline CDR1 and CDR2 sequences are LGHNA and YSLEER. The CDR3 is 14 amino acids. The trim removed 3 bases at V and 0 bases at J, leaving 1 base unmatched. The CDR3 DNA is TGCGCCAGCAGCCATACTAGCGGCTCCTACGAGCAGTACTTC. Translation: CASSHTSGSYEQYF.

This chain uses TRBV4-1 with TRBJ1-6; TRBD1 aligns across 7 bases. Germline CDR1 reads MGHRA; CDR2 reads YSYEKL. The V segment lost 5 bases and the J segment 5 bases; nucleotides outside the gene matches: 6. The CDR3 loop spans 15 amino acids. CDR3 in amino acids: CASSLRQGDNSPLHF. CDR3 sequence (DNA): TGCGCCAGCAGCTTACGACAGGGAGATAATTCACCCCTCCACTTT.

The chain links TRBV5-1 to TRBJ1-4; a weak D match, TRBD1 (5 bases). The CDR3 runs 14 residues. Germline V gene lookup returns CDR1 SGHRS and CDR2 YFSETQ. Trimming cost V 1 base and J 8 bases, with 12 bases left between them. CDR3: CASSLRPWGEKLFF. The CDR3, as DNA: TGCGCCAGCAGCTTGAGGCCCTGGGGCGAAAAACTGTTTTTT.

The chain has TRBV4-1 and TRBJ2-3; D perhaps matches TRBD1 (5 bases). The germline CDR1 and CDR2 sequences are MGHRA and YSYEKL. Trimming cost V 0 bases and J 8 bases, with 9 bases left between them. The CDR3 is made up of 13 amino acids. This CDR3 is CASSQEGAATQYF. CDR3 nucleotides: TGCGCCAGCAGCCAAGAAGGGGCTGCTACGCAGTATTTT.

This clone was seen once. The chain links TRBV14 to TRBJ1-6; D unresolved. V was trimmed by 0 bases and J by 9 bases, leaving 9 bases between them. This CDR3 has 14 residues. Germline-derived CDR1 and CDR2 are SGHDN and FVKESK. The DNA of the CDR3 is TGTGCCAGCAGCCAAGAACGAGACACTTCACCCCTCCACTTT. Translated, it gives CASSQERDTSPLHF.

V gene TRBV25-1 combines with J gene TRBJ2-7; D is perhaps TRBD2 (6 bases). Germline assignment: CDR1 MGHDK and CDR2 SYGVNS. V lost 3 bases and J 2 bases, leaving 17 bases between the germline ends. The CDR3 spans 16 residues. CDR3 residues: CASSDSSAGRPYEQYF. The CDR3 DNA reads TGTGCCAGCAGTGATTCCTCGGCAGGGAGGCCCTACGAGCAGTACTTC.

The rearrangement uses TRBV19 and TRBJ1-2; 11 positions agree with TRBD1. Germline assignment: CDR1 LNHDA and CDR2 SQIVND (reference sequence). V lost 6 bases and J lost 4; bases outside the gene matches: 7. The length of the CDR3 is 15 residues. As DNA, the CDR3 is TGTGCCAGTAGCCAAGGACAGGGGGCGGTCTATGGCTACACCTTC. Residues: CASSQGQGAVYGYTF.

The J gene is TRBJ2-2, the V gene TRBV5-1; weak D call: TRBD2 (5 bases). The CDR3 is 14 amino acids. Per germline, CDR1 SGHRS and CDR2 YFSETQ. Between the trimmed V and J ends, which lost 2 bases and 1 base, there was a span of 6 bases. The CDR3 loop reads CASSLEGNTGELFF. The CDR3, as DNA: TGCGCCAGCAGCTTAGAGGGGAACACCGGGGAGCTGTTTTTT.

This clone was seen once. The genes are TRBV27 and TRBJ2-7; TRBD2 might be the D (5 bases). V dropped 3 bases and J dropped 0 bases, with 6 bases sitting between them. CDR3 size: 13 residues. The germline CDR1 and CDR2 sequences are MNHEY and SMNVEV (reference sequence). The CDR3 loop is CASSLRVSYEQYF. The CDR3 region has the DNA TGTGCCAGCAGTTTGAGGGTCTCCTACGAGCAGTACTTC.

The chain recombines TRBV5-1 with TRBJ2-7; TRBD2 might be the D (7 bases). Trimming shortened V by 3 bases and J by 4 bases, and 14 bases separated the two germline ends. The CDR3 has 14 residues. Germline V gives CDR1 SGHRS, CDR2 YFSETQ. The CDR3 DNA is TGCGCCAGCAGCTGGGACACGGGAGGTTACGAGCAGTACTTC. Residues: CASSWDTGGYEQYF.

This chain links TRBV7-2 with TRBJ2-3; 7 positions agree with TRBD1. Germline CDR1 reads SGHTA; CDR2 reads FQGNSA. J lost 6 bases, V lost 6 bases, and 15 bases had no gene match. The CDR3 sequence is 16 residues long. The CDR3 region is CASSRDSESGLDTQYF. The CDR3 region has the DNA TGTGCCAGCAGTCGGGACAGCGAGTCGGGGCTGGATACGCAGTATTTT.

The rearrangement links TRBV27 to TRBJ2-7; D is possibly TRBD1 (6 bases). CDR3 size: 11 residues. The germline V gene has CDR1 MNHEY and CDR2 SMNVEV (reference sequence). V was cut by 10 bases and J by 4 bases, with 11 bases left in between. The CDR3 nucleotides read TGTGCCACCCTGGACAGTTACGAGCAGTACTTC. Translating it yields CATLDSYEQYF.

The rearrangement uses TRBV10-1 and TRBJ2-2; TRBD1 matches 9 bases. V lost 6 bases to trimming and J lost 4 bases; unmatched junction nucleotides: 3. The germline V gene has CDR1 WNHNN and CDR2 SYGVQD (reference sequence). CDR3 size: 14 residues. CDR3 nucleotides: TGCGCCAGCAGACAGGGGGCATCCACCGGGGAGCTGTTTTTT. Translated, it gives CASRQGASTGELFF.

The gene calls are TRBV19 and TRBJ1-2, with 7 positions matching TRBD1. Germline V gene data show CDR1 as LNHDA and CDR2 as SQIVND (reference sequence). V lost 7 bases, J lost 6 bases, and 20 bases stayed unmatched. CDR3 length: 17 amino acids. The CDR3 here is CASTAFGRQGDRDGYTF. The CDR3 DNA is TGTGCCAGTACCGCATTCGGGAGACAGGGTGATCGGGATGGCTACACCTTC.

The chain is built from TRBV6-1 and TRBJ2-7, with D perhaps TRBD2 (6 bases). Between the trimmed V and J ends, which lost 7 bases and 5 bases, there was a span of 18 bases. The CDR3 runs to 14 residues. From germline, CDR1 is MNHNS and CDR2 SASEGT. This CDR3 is CASTRVSGLHEQYF. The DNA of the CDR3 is TGTGCCAGCACCCGGGTGAGCGGGCTCCACGAGCAGTACTTC.

The CDR3 DNA sequence: TGTGCCAGCAGCCTCGGCCTAGCGGGGGGGCCAGATACGCAGTATTTT. It translates to CASSLGLAGGPDTQYF. The J gene is TRBJ2-3, the V gene TRBV7-9; TRBD2 agrees at 12 bases. The CDR3 has 16 amino acids. J gave up 4 bases and V 5 bases, and 7 bases lay outside the gene matches. Germline V gene lookup returns CDR1 SEHNR and CDR2 FQNEAQ (reference sequence).

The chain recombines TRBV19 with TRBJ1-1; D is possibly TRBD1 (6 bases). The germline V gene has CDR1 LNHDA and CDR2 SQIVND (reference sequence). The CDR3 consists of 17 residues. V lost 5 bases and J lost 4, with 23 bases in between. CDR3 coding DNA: TGTGCCAGTAGTCGTCGACAGGCTCCTGTTAGGGGCACTGAAGCTTTCTTT. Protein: CASSRRQAPVRGTEAFF.

The CDR3 DNA reads as TGCGCCAGCAGCCACAAGCCCCGGGACAGGGTTGACAATGAGCAGTTCTTC. Amino acids: CASSHKPRDRVDNEQFF. The chain recombines TRBV4-3 with TRBJ2-1; 9 bases line up with TRBD1. The germline gives CDR1 LGHNA, CDR2 YSLEER. The CDR3 is 17 residues long. The V gene end was trimmed by 3 bases and the J gene end by 5 bases; junction bases not matched to a gene: 11.